A single sample is the source of the 17 T cell receptor beta chains below, sequenced in a study of shared clonotypes between healthy human individuals (dated by TCRdb to 2018 to 2021). Preparation of the library involved the immunoSEQ multiplex PCR assay. As stored in TCRdb, this immuneACCESS dataset retains in-frame rearrangements with V and J assigned. A fraction of the clones does not appear; measured against another copy, unresolved V genes explain less than half of the discrepancy, and the remainder lacks a known reason. For this sample the table gives around 700,000 clones, of which around 74% were detected only once. The top ten constitute about 1.7% of the sample. Input material: memory CD4+ T cells sorted from blood. The sample's cell subset or site, from its label and the paper: CD45RA-negative fraction. The source is a woman aged 30 to 39 in good health.

This chain uses TRBV28 with TRBJ2-5, with 9 bases that match TRBD1. The CDR3 consists of 17 residues. Germline-derived CDR1 and CDR2 are MDHEN and SYDVKM. V shed 2 bases, J shed 2 bases, and the junction held 9 bases outside the gene matches. CDR3 in amino acids: CASSLGDRVFRQETQYF. In nucleotides, the CDR3 is TGTGCCAGCAGTTTAGGGGACAGGGTCTTTCGGCAAGAGACCCAGTACTTC.

This clone showed up just a few times. The chain couples TRBV5-4 to TRBJ1-5; D possibly corresponds to TRBD1 (5 bases). The V end was cut by 0 bases, the J end by 5 bases, with 12 bases between. The germline V gene encodes CDR1 SGHNT and CDR2 YYREEE (reference sequence). The CDR3 is 15 amino acids. The CDR3 DNA reads TGTGCCAGCAGCTTGGATATCGCAGGGCATCAGCCCCAGCATTTT. It yields the protein CASSLDIAGHQPQHF.

This clone was found many times. This sequence joins TRBV5-1 and TRBJ2-7; 10 bases are shared with TRBD2. This CDR3 region has 16 residues. Trimming at V came to 4 bases and at J to 5 bases, leaving 12 bases not matched to a gene. Germline V lookup: CDR1 SGHRS, CDR2 YFSETQ. DNA for the CDR3: TGCGCCAGCAGCCCACCCAAAACTAGCGGGACGAACGAGCAGTACTTC. This sequence encodes CASSPPKTSGTNEQYF.

This clone was counted ten times or more. The chain recombines TRBV6-4 with TRBJ2-3; 7 nucleotides match TRBD2. The CDR3 is 15 amino acids. The J segment lost 2 bases and the V segment lost 8 bases, leaving 10 bases of the junction unmatched. Germline-derived CDR1 and CDR2 are MRHNA and SNTAGT. CDR3 sequence (DNA): TGTGCCAGCGCCAGAAGCGGGACGTTCACAGATACGCAGTATTTT. Amino acid sequence: CASARSGTFTDTQYF.

This clone was seen more than once but under ten times. V is TRBV28 and J is TRBJ2-3; D is possibly TRBD2 (6 bases). The ends were cut back, 3 bases at V and 1 base at J, with 20 bases in the middle. CDR3 length: 18 residues. CDR1 MDHEN and CDR2 SYDVKM come from the germline V gene. The CDR3 DNA follows: TGTGCCAGCAGTTTTTTGGGGGGATGGGCTAGCGGCACAGATACGCAGTATTTT. Its translation is CASSFLGGWASGTDTQYF. Looking up the rest from reference TRBV28 and TRBJ2-3 gives the full variable domain: DVKVTQSSRYLVKRTGEKVFLECVQDMDHENMFWYRQDPGLGLRLIYFSYDVKMKEKGDIPEGYSVSREKKERFSLILESASTNQTSMYLCASSFLGGWASGTDTQYFGPGTRLTVL.

V gene TRBV6-5 combines with J gene TRBJ2-5; weak D call: TRBD1 (6 bases). Trimming took 4 bases from V and 5 from J, leaving 17 bases between them. Germline values: CDR1 MNHEY, CDR2 SVGAGI. The CDR3 contains 15 residues. The CDR3, as DNA: TGTGCCAGCAGTTCCTCTTGGGACATCGGGGAGACCCAGTACTTC. This gives the protein CASSSSWDIGETQYF.

J is TRBJ2-1 and V is TRBV2; 11 bases are a match to TRBD1. From germline, CDR1 is SNHLY and CDR2 FYNNEI. The CDR3 extends over 13 amino acids. After removal of 11 bases from V and 6 bases from J, the junction contained 6 bases not matched to a gene. CDR3 nucleotides: TGTGCCGCAGGGGACAGGGGGATCAATGAGCAGTTCTTC. This codes for CAAGDRGINEQFF.

This clone was recorded at least ten times. This sequence joins TRBV4-1 and TRBJ2-1; TRBD1 agrees at 7 bases. Germline-derived CDR1 and CDR2 are MGHRA and YSYEKL. The CDR3 contains 16 residues. Unmatched junction bases numbered 10, after V lost 4 bases and J lost 4 bases. The CDR3 nucleotides read TGCGCCAGCAGCCGCGACCGGGACAGTGGGTACAATGAGCAGTTCTTC. Residues: CASSRDRDSGYNEQFF.

This clone was recorded only once. In DNA, the CDR3 is TGTGCCAGCAGCAGAGGGACGGGGGTGTTCGAAAAACTGTTTTTT. It translates to CASSRGTGVFEKLFF. V gene TRBV7-2 combines with J gene TRBJ1-4; D might be TRBD1 (5 bases). Germline V gene sequence: CDR1 SGHTA, CDR2 FQGNSA. The length of the CDR3 is 15 residues. Trimming left V 5 bases short and J 8 bases short, with 18 bases between. The full variable domain, its missing parts supplied by reference TRBV7-2 and TRBJ1-4, is GAGVSQSPSNKVTEKGKDVELRCDPISGHTALYWYRQSLGQGLEFLIYFQGNSAPDKSGLPSDRFSAERTGGSVSTLTIQRTQQEDSAVYLCASSRGTGVFEKLFFGSGTQLSVL.

In this sample, this clone turned up many times. The rearrangement joins TRBV6-5 to TRBJ1-5, with a tentative D call TRBD1 (6 bases). Germline V lookup: CDR1 MNHEY, CDR2 SVGAGI. The CDR3 runs 13 residues. V was trimmed by 5 bases and J by 6 bases, leaving 11 bases between them. CDR3 protein: CASSPQGGQPQHF. The CDR3 DNA reads as TGTGCCAGCAGTCCACAGGGAGGTCAGCCCCAGCATTTT.

The rearrangement links TRBV7-2 to TRBJ2-3; the D is unclear. The CDR3 consists of 15 residues. Germline values: CDR1 SGHTA, CDR2 FQGNSA. V was trimmed by 5 bases and J by 0 bases, leaving 12 bases between them. This CDR3 is CASSTGLLSTDTQYF. The DNA for the CDR3 is TGTGCCAGCAGCACGGGTCTCCTAAGCACAGATACGCAGTATTTT.

The chain employs TRBV5-4 and TRBJ1-1; TRBD1 is a possible D gene (5 bases). Germline V gene lookup returns CDR1 SGHNT and CDR2 YYREEE (reference sequence). The CDR3 covers 14 residues. The V gene lost 4 bases and the J gene lost 1 base, with 11 bases spanning the gap. CDR3 DNA: TGTGCCAGCAGCCCGTGGCAGGGGAACACTGAAGCTTTCTTT. It encodes CASSPWQGNTEAFF. Together with reference TRBV5-4 and TRBJ1-1, the CDR3 gives the full variable domain: ETGVTQSPTHLIKTRGQQVTLRCSSQSGHNTVSWYQQALGQGPQFIFQYYREEENGRGNFPPRFSGLQFPNYSSELNVNALELDDSALYLCASSPWQGNTEAFFGQGTRLTVV.

The chain has TRBV28 and TRBJ1-3; D is uncertain. The CDR3 spans 12 residues. The V end lost 5 bases, the J end lost 5 bases, and 7 bases lay between the germline ends. Germline CDR1 is MDHEN and CDR2 is SYDVKM. CDR3 sequence reads: CASSNWRNTIYF. The CDR3 coding sequence is TGTGCCAGCAGTAACTGGAGAAACACCATATATTTT.

V is TRBV6-1 and J is TRBJ2-1; D is uncertain. The germline V and J ends were trimmed by 1 base and 6 bases, with 13 bases remaining between them. Germline V gene data show CDR1 as MNHNS and CDR2 as SASEGT. The CDR3 totals 15 residues. CDR3 in amino acids: CASSEVEIHVNEQFF. The CDR3 coding sequence is TGTGCCAGCAGTGAAGTAGAAATTCACGTCAATGAGCAGTTCTTC.

Only one count was recorded for this clone. The V and J genes are TRBV10-3 and TRBJ1-4; maybe TRBD1 (5 bases). There are 14 residues in the CDR3. With 6 bases removed from V and 3 bases from J, the gap between germline ends came to 11 bases. Germline lookup yields CDR1 ENHRY and CDR2 SYGVKD. The CDR3 region is CAISPGDANEKLFF. DNA of the CDR3: TGTGCCATCAGCCCGGGGGACGCTAATGAAAAACTGTTTTTT.

This sequence joins TRBV28 and TRBJ1-2; D perhaps matches TRBD1 (5 bases). CDR3 length equals 16 residues. CDR1 is MDHEN and CDR2 is SYDVKM in the germline V gene. V was pared by 5 bases and J by 3 bases, with 19 bases between. In DNA form, the CDR3 reads TGTGCCAGCAGTCCCTCTGTCCGGGACGGATACTATGGCTACACCTTC. This sequence encodes CASSPSVRDGYYGYTF.

The rearrangement uses TRBV5-1 and TRBJ2-2; 8 nucleotides align to TRBD1. V dropped 4 bases and J dropped 1; count of bases not matched to a gene: 6. The CDR3 has 16 residues. Germline values: CDR1 SGHRS, CDR2 YFSETQ. Written as DNA, the CDR3 is TGCGCCAGCAGCGTTTCCGGGACAGGGAACACCGGGGAGCTGTTTTTT. It codes for CASSVSGTGNTGELFF. The full variable domain, in which reference TRBV5-1 and TRBJ2-2 provide the parts outside the CDR3, is KAGVTQTPRYLIKTRGQQVTLSCSPISGHRSVSWYQQTPGQGLQFLFEYFSETQRNKGNFPGRFSGRQFSNSRSEMNVSTLELGDSALYLCASSVSGTGNTGELFFGEGSRLTVL.